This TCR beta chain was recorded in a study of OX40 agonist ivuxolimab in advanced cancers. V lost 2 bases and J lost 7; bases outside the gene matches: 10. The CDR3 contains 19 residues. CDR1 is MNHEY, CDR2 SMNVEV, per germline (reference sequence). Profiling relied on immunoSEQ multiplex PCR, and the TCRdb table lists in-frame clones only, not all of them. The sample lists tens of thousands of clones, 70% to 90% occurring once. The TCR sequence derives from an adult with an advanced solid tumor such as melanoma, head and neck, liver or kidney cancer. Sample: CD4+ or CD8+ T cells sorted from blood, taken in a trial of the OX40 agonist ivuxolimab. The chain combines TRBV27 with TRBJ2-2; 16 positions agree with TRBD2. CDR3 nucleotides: TGTGCCAGCAGTTTAAAAGGGACTAGCGGGGGGGCATACATCGGGGAGCTGTTTTTT. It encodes CASSLKGTSGGAYIGELFF.